Each of the 22 T cell receptor beta chains below was sequenced from the same sample in a study of cytomegalovirus exposure and HLA in healthy donors. Assay used: immunoSEQ multiplex PCR; TCRdb lists only in-frame clones, some missing. The table includes approximately 140,000 clones, around nine tenths detected once. Specimen: PBMCs. All receptors come from a man younger than 30 in good health and CMV-seropositive.

The CDR3 nucleotides are TGTGCCAGCCGTGTTTCCGGCGGGGGGGCCCGGGAGACCCAGTACTTC. Translated, it gives CASRVSGGGARETQYF. The rearrangement joins TRBV27 to TRBJ2-5; 9 bases fit TRBD2. This CDR3 region has 16 residues. The germline V gene encodes CDR1 MNHEY and CDR2 SMNVEV (reference sequence). V trimming: 8 bases; J trimming: 5 bases; junction bases outside the gene matches: 15.

As concerns this clone: A junction boundary mismatches the germline segment, possibly from a read error. The chain couples TRBV7-7 to TRBJ2-5, with 8 bases aligning to TRBD1. Germline CDR1 is SSHAT and CDR2 is FNYEAQ (reference sequence). The CDR3 runs 14 residues. CDR3 sequence (DNA): TGTGCTAGCAGCGCTCGCAGGGGGCTGGAGACCCAGTACTTC. Protein sequence: CASSARRGLETQYF. Using reference TRBV7-7 and TRBJ2-5 for the parts outside the CDR3, the full variable domain is GAGVSQSPRYKVTKRGQDVTLRCDPISSHATLYWYQQALGQGPEFLTYFNYEAQPDKSGLPSDRFSAERPEGSISTLTIQRTEQRDSAMYRCASSARRGLETQYFGPGTRLLVL.

This clone was recorded once. The chain has TRBV6-5 and TRBJ1-1; tentatively, D is TRBD1 (5 bases). This CDR3 spans 14 amino acids. Germline CDR1 and CDR2: MNHEY and SVGAGI. V lost 2 bases, J lost 0 bases, and 7 bases lay in between. The CDR3 reads CASSYGAMNTEAFF. DNA of the CDR3: TGTGCCAGCAGTTACGGGGCGATGAACACTGAAGCTTTCTTT.

The rearrangement links TRBV6-5 to TRBJ1-1, with D tentatively TRBD1 (5 bases). V was shortened by 7 bases and J by 4 bases, with 13 bases between the two germline ends. Germline CDR1 reads MNHEY; CDR2 reads SVGAGI. The CDR3 spans 13 residues. In DNA, the CDR3 is TGTGCCAGCAAGGCAACCGGGGGCACTGAAGCTTTCTTT. This gives the protein CASKATGGTEAFF.

The chain couples TRBV5-1 to TRBJ2-7; 7 bases agree with TRBD2. The CDR3 consists of 17 residues. V shed 1 base and J 3 bases; nucleotides not matched to a gene: 13. CDR1 and CDR2 from the germline V gene are SGHRS and YFSETQ. CDR3 nucleotides: TGCGCCAGCAGCTTGACACTAGTCCAAGGGGAGGGCTACGAGCAGTACTTC. Amino acids: CASSLTLVQGEGYEQYF.

The V and J genes are TRBV27 and TRBJ2-7, with TRBD1 identical over 8 bases. The CDR3 is 13 amino acids. Germline V gene sequence: CDR1 MNHEY, CDR2 SMNVEV (reference sequence). With 6 bases clipped from V and 5 bases from J, the junction kept 6 bases outside the gene matches. The CDR3 region is CASSLGQGNEQYF. CDR3 in DNA: TGTGCCAGCAGCCTCGGACAGGGTAACGAGCAGTACTTC.

Comment on this clone: Relative to the germline gene, one junction end is altered; a read error may explain this. This chain joins TRBV7-8 and TRBJ2-1, with 9 bases matching TRBD2. Germline V lookup: CDR1 SGHVS, CDR2 FQNEAQ. The CDR3 is made up of 15 amino acids. CDR3 nucleotide sequence: TGTGCCAGCAGCTTAGCTAGCGGGAGCTACGATGAGCAGTTCTTC. This encodes CASSLASGSYDEQFF. The whole variable domain, filled in from reference TRBV7-8 and TRBJ2-1, reads GAGVSQSPRYKVAKRGQDVALRCDPISGHVSLFWYQQALGQGPEFLTYFQNEAQLDKSGLPSDRFFAERPEGSVSTLKIQRTQQEDSAVYLCASSLASGSYDEQFFGPGTRLTVL.

This chain joins TRBV28 and TRBJ2-7; maybe TRBD2 (6 bases). CDR3 size: 14 residues. V was trimmed by 6 bases and J by 4 bases, leaving 16 bases between them. The V gene's germline CDR1 is MDHEN and CDR2 SYDVKM. The CDR3 reads CASSIGGSRYEQYF. In DNA, the CDR3 is TGTGCCAGCAGCATAGGAGGGTCGAGATACGAGCAGTACTTC.

The rearrangement links TRBV2 to TRBJ2-1, with 7 bases lining up with TRBD1. The CDR3 sequence is 13 residues long. J was trimmed by 5 bases and V by 5 bases; bases with no gene match: 3. In germline, CDR1 is SNHLY, CDR2 FYNNEI. The CDR3: CASSRTGDNEQFF. The CDR3 nucleotides are TGTGCCAGCAGTCGGACAGGTGACAATGAGCAGTTCTTC.

The count of this clone is one. The genes are TRBV28 and TRBJ2-4; TRBD2 is a possible D gene (5 bases). The CDR3 has 12 amino acids. The ends were cut back, 6 bases at V and 7 bases at J, with 10 bases in the middle. From germline, CDR1 is MDHEN and CDR2 SYDVKM. This CDR3 is CASSLSGNIQYF. CDR3 sequence (DNA): TGTGCCAGCAGCCTTTCGGGGAACATTCAGTACTTC. The full variable domain, in which reference TRBV28 and TRBJ2-4 provide the parts outside the CDR3, is DVKVTQSSRYLVKRTGEKVFLECVQDMDHENMFWYRQDPGLGLRLIYFSYDVKMKEKGDIPEGYSVSREKKERFSLILESASTNQTSMYLCASSLSGNIQYFGAGTRLSVL.

The chain is built from TRBV7-9 and TRBJ2-3, with D maybe TRBD1 (5 bases). The CDR3 has 13 amino acids. Trimming pared 5 bases from V and 6 bases from J, leaving 12 bases between. Per germline, CDR1 SEHNR and CDR2 FQNEAQ (reference sequence). CDR3 coding DNA: TGTGCCAGCAGCGCGCAGGGAAGGGATACGCAGTATTTT. Its translation: CASSAQGRDTQYF. Filled out from reference TRBV7-9 and TRBJ2-3, the complete variable domain reads DTGVSQNPRHKITKRGQNVTFRCDPISEHNRLYWYRQTLGQGPEFLTYFQNEAQLEKSRLLSDRFSAERPKGSFSTLEIQRTEQGDSAMYLCASSAQGRDTQYFGPGTRLTVL.

This rearrangement joins TRBV30 to TRBJ1-1; TRBD1 is a possible D gene (6 bases). This CDR3 has 13 amino acids. Trimming removed 7 bases at V and 6 bases at J, with 18 bases between. Germline V gene lookup returns CDR1 GTSNPN and CDR2 SVGIG (reference sequence). CDR3 residues: CAFFTGYGSEAFF. The CDR3 region has the DNA TGTGCCTTCTTCACAGGGTATGGTTCTGAAGCTTTCTTT.

The chain uses TRBV29-1 and TRBJ2-3; 7 bases align to TRBD2. This CDR3 is built from 15 residues. Unmatched junction bases numbered 6, after V lost 1 base and J lost 2 bases. Germline loops: CDR1 SQVTM, CDR2 ANQGSEA. In nucleotides, the CDR3 is TGCAGCGTTGAAGTCCAGGGAGGGTTCACAGATACGCAGTATTTT. This sequence encodes CSVEVQGGFTDTQYF.

This sequence joins TRBV29-1 and TRBJ1-3; D may be TRBD1 (6 bases). Trimming stripped 6 bases from V and 0 bases from J, with 12 bases between. This CDR3 spans 14 amino acids. From germline, CDR1 is SQVTM and CDR2 ANQGSEA. The chain's CDR3 is CSVAGVASGNTIYF. DNA for the CDR3: TGCAGCGTCGCAGGGGTCGCCTCTGGAAACACCATATATTTT.

The V call is TRBV5-6, the J call TRBJ2-7; D gene uncertain. This CDR3 is 12 amino acids long. V gave up 4 bases and J gave up 3 bases, with 8 bases separating them. Germline values: CDR1 SGHDT, CDR2 YYEEEE. CDR3 bases: TGTGCCAGCAGCCCCAGAGGCTACGAGCAGTACTTC. Amino acids: CASSPRGYEQYF.

The chain combines TRBV6-5 with TRBJ2-5, with unresolved D. The CDR3 covers 11 residues. V was cut by 6 bases and J by 4 bases, with 6 bases left in between. Germline V CDR1 and CDR2: MNHEY, SVGAGI. The CDR3 sequence: CASRGRETQYF. The CDR3 region has the DNA TGTGCCAGCAGGGGCCGAGAGACCCAGTACTTC.

The rearrangement joins TRBV19 to TRBJ2-3; the D gene is possibly TRBD2 (6 bases). The CDR3 is 16 amino acids. CDR1 is LNHDA and CDR2 is SQIVND in the germline V gene (reference sequence). V lost 4 bases, J lost 2 bases, and 16 bases lay in between. The CDR3 nucleotides read TGTGCCAGTAGTAGGGGAGGCCTACTTAACACAGATACGCAGTATTTT. Translated, it gives CASSRGGLLNTDTQYF.

V usage is TRBV6-5 and J usage is TRBJ1-1; D is uncertain. Germline V gene lookup returns CDR1 MNHEY and CDR2 SVGAGI. V lost 0 bases, J lost 5 bases, and 16 bases lay in between. The CDR3 consists of 16 residues. CDR3 in amino acids: CASSYSSVGGWTEAFF. The CDR3 nucleotides are TGTGCCAGCAGTTACTCGAGCGTGGGCGGGTGGACTGAAGCTTTCTTT.

The chain links TRBV5-1 to TRBJ1-4; D is ambiguous. The length of the CDR3 is 15 residues. Per germline, CDR1 SGHRS and CDR2 YFSETQ. The V and J ends lost 0 bases and 7 bases respectively, with 13 bases between them. CDR3: CASSLDARRGEKLFF. In DNA, the CDR3 is TGCGCCAGCAGCTTGGATGCCAGGCGGGGTGAAAAACTGTTTTTT.

Comment on this clone: No DNA is shown, since the ends of the CDR3 on it are uncertain; the CDR3 is the one TCRdb lists. V usage is TRBV19 and J usage is TRBJ1-2. From germline, CDR1 is LNHDA and CDR2 SQIVND (reference sequence). The CDR3 is 14 residues long, ends included. The CDR3: CASTSAGSSYGYTF.

The chain is built from TRBV25-1 and TRBJ1-5; tentative D call: TRBD1 (5 bases). Trimming took off 8 bases at V and 2 bases at J, with 7 bases between the two ends. The CDR3 runs to 12 residues. Germline V gene sequence: CDR1 MGHDK, CDR2 SYGVNS. The CDR3 coding sequence is TGTGCCAGCGGGGGGGGCAATCAGCCCCAGCATTTT. It specifies CASGGGNQPQHF.

The chain is built from TRBV19 and TRBJ1-4, with 7 bases fitting TRBD1. V dropped 5 bases and J dropped 10; count of bases not matched to a gene: 10. Germline CDR1 and CDR2: LNHDA and SQIVND (reference sequence). CDR3 size: 14 residues. CDR3 nucleotide sequence: TGTGCCAGTAGTTTAGGGACAGAGACCCCAAAACTGTTTTTT. Its translation is CASSLGTETPKLFF.